This TCR beta chain emerged from a study of CD8+ T cells in alopecia areata. CDR3 length: 14 residues. Per the germline V gene, CDR1 is GTSNPN and CDR2 is SVGIG (reference sequence). Treatment given: oral pan-JAK inhibitor, 5-10 mg twice daily. Extracted from the samples, RNA was reverse transcribed into cDNA to serve as the sequencing template. Assay used: immunoSEQ multiplex PCR; TCRdb lists only in-frame clones, some missing. This table has fewer than 200,000 clones, around 60% appearing once. About this clone itself: At one end, the junction sequence differs from germline, possibly due to a read error. The sample contains more than one DNA sequence encoding this CDR3.

The sample consisted of CD4+ T cells sorted from blood, taken at week 24, from a patient treated with tofacitinib. The sequence was obtained from a human donor with alopecia areata. The chain uses TRBV30 and TRBJ2-5, with 9 positions matching TRBD2. The CDR3 DNA is TGCGCCCGGTCAGCGGGGGGATACCAAGAGACCCAGTACTTC. As protein: CARSAGGYQETQYF.